One T cell receptor beta chain is described in this entry. What it binds is unknown. TCRdb fed the RT-PCR reads into MiXCR, producing one record per CDR3 protein. The profile shows hundreds of thousands of distinct CDR3 sequences, more than 15% of them singletons. The data stem from a study of response to subunit inactivated influenza vaccine. General study results and limits: Every seasonal influenza vaccination brings in few new T cells, the authors suggested.

Per germline, CDR1 MGHRA and CDR2 YSYEKL. Trimming removed 1 base at V and 9 bases at J, with 28 bases between. This CDR3 has 19 residues. The chain combines TRBV4-1 with TRBJ2-4; D may be TRBD1 or TRBD2 (5 bases each). Sequenced here: PBMCs from blood, sampled roughly 12 days after vaccination. The TCR comes from a man aged 45-65 years who received an inactivated influenza vaccine. CDR3 in amino acids: CASSQVAGDGGPAKGIQYF. CDR3 bases: TGCGCCAGCAGCCAAGTAGCCGGGGACGGAGGCCCAGCCAAAGGCATTCAGTACTTC.